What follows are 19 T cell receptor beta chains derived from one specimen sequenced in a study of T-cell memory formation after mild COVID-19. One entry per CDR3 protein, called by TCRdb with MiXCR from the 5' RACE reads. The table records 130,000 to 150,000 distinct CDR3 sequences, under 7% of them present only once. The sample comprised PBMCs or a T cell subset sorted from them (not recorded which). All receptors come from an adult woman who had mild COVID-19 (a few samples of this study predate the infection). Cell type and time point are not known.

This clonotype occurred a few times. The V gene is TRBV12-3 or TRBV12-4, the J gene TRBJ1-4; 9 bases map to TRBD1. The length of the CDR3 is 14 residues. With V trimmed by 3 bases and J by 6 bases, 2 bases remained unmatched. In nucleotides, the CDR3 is TGTGCCAGCAGTTTTACAGGGGGCGATGAAAAACTGTTTTTT. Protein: CASSFTGGDEKLFF.

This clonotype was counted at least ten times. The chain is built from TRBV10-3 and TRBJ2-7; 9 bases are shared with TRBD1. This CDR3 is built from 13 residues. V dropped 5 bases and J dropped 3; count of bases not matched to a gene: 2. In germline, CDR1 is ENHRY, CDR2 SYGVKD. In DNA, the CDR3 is TGTGCCATCAGTCGGGACAGGGACTACGAGCAGTACTTC. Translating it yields CAISRDRDYEQYF.

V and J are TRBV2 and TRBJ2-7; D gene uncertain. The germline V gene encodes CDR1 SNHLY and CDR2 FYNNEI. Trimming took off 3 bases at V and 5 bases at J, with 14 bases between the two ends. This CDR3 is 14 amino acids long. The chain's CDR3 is CASSEKGIAHEQYF. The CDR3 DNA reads TGTGCCAGCAGTGAGAAGGGAATCGCACACGAGCAGTACTTC.

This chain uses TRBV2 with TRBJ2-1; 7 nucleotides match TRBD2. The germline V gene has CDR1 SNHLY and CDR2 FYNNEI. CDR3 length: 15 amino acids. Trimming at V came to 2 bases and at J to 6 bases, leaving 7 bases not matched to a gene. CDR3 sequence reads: CASSESGGGLNEQFF. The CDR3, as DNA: TGTGCCAGCAGTGAAAGTGGCGGGGGTCTCAATGAGCAGTTCTTC. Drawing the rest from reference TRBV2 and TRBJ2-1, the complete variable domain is EPEVTQTPSHQVTQMGQEVILRCVPISNHLYFYWYRQILGQKVEFLVSFYNNEISEKSEIFDDQFSVERPDGSNFTLKIRSTKLEDSAMYFCASSESGGGLNEQFFGPGTRLTVL.

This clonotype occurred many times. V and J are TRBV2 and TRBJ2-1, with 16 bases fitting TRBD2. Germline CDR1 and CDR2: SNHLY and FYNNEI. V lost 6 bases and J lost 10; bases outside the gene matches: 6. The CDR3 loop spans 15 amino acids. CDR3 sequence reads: CASSQGLAGGPEQFF. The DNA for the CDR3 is TGTGCCAGCAGCCAGGGACTAGCGGGAGGGCCAGAGCAGTTCTTC.

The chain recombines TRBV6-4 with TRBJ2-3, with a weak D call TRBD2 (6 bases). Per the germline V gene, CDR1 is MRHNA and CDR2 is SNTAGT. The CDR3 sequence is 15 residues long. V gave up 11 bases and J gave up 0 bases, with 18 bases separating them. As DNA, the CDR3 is TGTGCCGGCAACTCACGGGGGTCGAGCACAGATACGCAGTATTTT. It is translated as CAGNSRGSSTDTQYF.

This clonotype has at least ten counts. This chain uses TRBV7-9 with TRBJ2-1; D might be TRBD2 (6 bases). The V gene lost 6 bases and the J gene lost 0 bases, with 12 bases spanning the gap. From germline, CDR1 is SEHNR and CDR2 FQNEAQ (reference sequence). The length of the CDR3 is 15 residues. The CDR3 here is CASRNRENSYNEQFF. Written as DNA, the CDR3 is TGTGCCAGCAGAAACCGGGAGAACTCCTACAATGAGCAGTTCTTC.

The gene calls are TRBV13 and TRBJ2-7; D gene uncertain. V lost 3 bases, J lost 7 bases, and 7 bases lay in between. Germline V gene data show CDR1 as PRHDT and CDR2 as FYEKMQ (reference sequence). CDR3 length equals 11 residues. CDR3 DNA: TGTGCCAGCAGCTTGTCCGTAGAGCAGTACTTC. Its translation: CASSLSVEQYF.

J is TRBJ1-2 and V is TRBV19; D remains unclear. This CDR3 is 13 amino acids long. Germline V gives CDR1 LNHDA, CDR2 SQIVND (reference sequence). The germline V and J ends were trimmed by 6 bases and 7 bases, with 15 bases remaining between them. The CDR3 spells CASRRSPMAGYTF. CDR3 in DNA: TGTGCCAGTAGAAGATCCCCGATGGCTGGCTACACCTTC.

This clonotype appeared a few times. CDR3: CASSLSGTADGEQFF. The DNA for the CDR3 is TGCGCCAGCAGCTTGTCTGGGACAGCGGATGGCGAGCAGTTCTTC. The chain is built from TRBV5-1 and TRBJ2-1; 7 bases line up with TRBD1. The CDR3 covers 15 residues. Germline CDR1 reads SGHRS; CDR2 reads YFSETQ. The junction had 11 bases not matched to a gene; V was cut back by 1 base and J by 10 bases. Full variable domain (missing parts from reference TRBV5-1 and TRBJ2-1): KAGVTQTPRYLIKTRGQQVTLSCSPISGHRSVSWYQQTPGQGLQFLFEYFSETQRNKGNFPGRFSGRQFSNSRSEMNVSTLELGDSALYLCASSLSGTADGEQFFGPGTRLTVL.

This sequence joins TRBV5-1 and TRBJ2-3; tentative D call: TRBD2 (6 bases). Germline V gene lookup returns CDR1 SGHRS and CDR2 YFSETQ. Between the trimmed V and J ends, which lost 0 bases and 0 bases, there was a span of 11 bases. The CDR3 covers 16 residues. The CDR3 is CASSLGVGGSTDTQYF. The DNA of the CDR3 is TGCGCCAGCAGCTTGGGAGTCGGGGGAAGCACAGATACGCAGTATTTT.

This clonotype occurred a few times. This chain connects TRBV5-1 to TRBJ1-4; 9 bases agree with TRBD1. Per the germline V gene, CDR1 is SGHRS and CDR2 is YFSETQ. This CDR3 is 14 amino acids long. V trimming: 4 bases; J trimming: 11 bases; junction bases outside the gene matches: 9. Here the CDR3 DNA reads TGCGCCAGCAGCCAACCGGGACAGGGAAAGAAACTGTTTTTT. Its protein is CASSQPGQGKKLFF.

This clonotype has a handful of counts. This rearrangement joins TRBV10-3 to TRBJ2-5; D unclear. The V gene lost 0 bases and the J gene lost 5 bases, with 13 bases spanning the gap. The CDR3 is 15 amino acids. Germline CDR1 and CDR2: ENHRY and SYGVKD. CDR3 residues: CAISESLGNGETQYF. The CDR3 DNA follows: TGTGCCATCAGTGAGTCGTTGGGTAATGGGGAGACCCAGTACTTC.

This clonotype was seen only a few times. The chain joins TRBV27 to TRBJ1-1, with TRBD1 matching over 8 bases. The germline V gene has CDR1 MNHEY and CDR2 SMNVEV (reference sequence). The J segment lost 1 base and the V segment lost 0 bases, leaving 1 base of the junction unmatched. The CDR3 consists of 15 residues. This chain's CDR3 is CASSLSGTGNTEAFF. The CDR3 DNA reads TGTGCCAGCAGTTTATCCGGGACAGGGAACACTGAAGCTTTCTTT.

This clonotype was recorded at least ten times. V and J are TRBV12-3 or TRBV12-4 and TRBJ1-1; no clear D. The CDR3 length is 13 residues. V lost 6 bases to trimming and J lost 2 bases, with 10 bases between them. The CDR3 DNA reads TGTGCCAGCAGCAAGGGCCGAAACACTGAAGCTTTCTTT. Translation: CASSKGRNTEAFF.

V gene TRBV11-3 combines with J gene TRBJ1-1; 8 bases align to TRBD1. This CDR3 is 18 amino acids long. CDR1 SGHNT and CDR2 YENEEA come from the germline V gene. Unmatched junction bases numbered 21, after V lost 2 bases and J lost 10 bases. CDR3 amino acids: CASSLTGQGYRTDGPAFF. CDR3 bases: TGTGCCAGCAGCTTAACCGGACAGGGTTATCGGACTGACGGGCCAGCTTTCTTT.

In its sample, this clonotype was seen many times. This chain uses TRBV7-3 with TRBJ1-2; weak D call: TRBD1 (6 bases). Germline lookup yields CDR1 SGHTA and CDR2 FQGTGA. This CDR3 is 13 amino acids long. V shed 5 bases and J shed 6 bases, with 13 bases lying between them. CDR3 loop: CASSPGGGHGYTF. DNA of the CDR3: TGTGCCAGCAGCCCGGGAGGGGGGCATGGCTACACCTTC.

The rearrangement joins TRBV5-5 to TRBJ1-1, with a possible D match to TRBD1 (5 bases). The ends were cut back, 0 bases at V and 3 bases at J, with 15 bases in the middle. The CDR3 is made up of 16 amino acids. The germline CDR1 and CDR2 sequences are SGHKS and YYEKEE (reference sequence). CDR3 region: CASSLEGPGRDTEAFF. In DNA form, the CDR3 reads TGTGCCAGCAGCTTGGAGGGACCGGGGAGGGACACTGAAGCTTTCTTT.

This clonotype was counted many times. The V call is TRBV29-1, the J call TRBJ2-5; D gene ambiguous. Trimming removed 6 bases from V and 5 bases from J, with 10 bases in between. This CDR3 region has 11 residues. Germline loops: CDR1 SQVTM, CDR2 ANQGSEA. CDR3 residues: CSVASWETQYF. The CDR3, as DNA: TGCAGCGTCGCCAGTTGGGAGACCCAGTACTTC.